A selection of T cell receptor beta chains follows, all from one sample in a study of cytomegalovirus exposure and HLA in healthy donors. Clones were sequenced by immunoSEQ multiplex PCR, and TCRdb holds only the in-frame ones, with some missing. This sample contains approximately 190,000 clones. The specimen was PBMCs. These receptor sequences come from a man aged 25 to 40 in good health and CMV-seronegative. Each CDR3 is given with its conserved first and last residue. D genes are given only for firm matches.

j_call: TRBJ1-4
v_call: TRBV11-2
d_call: .
cdr3_nt: TGTGCCAGCAGTCACACGGCCGGGGGGAACGAAAAACTGTTTTTT
cdr3_aa: CASSHTAGGNEKLFF

j_call: TRBJ2-5
v_call: TRBV6-6
d_call: TRBD1
cdr3_nt: TGTGCCAGCAGTCCCCAGGGACAGGGCCAAGAGACCCAGTACTTC
cdr3_aa: CASSPQGQGQETQYF

j_call: TRBJ2-3
v_call: TRBV14
d_call: TRBD2
cdr3_nt: TGTGCCAGCAGCCAAGTCGGGGGGGACAACACAGATACGCAGTATTTT
cdr3_aa: CASSQVGGDNTDTQYF

j_call: TRBJ1-2
v_call: TRBV27
d_call: .
cdr3_nt: TGTGCCAGCAGTTCCAGTTCTAACTATGGCTACACCTTC
cdr3_aa: CASSSSSNYGYTF

j_call: TRBJ2-1
v_call: TRBV10-2
d_call: .
cdr3_nt: TGCGCCAGCAGGAACCTACAGGATGCCGTATACAATGAGCAGTTCTTC
cdr3_aa: CASRNLQDAVYNEQFF

j_call: TRBJ2-2
v_call: TRBV6-4
d_call: TRBD2
cdr3_nt: TGTGCCAGCAGACTAGCGGGGACGACCGGGGAGCTGTTTTTT
cdr3_aa: CASRLAGTTGELFF

j_call: TRBJ2-7
v_call: TRBV5-1
d_call: TRBD1
cdr3_nt: TGCGCCAGCAGCTCCAGGGGGCTGAGCTCCTACGAGCAGTACTTC
cdr3_aa: CASSSRGLSSYEQYF

j_call: TRBJ2-3
v_call: TRBV10-1
d_call: .
cdr3_nt: TGCGCCAGCACTGCAGATACGCAGTATTTT
cdr3_aa: CASTADTQYF

j_call: TRBJ2-7
v_call: TRBV28
d_call: .
cdr3_nt: TGTGCCAGCAGTTTAATGGGCAGTCAAGAGTACTTC
cdr3_aa: CASSLMGSQEYF

j_call: TRBJ1-2
v_call: TRBV6-1
d_call: .
cdr3_nt: TGTGCCAGCATTTTCTTGTCAGATAACTATGGCTACACCTTC
cdr3_aa: CASIFLSDNYGYTF

j_call: TRBJ1-2
v_call: TRBV27
d_call: .
cdr3_nt: TGTGCCAGCAGTTTTAGCGGGTATGGCTACACCTTC
cdr3_aa: CASSFSGYGYTF

j_call: TRBJ1-1
v_call: TRBV7-8
d_call: .
cdr3_nt: TGTGCCAGCAGCTTAGCGCCCGGGGGACGGGTGAACACTGAAGCTTTCTTT
cdr3_aa: CASSLAPGGRVNTEAFF

j_call: TRBJ1-5
v_call: TRBV28
d_call: TRBD1
cdr3_nt: TGTGCCAGCAAGGGGGCGAGCAATCAGCCCCAGCATTTT
cdr3_aa: CASKGASNQPQHF

j_call: TRBJ1-2
v_call: TRBV10-3
d_call: TRBD1
cdr3_nt: TGTGCCATCAGTGAGTCGACGAGACAGGGGGCCTACACCTTC
cdr3_aa: CAISESTRQGAYTF

j_call: TRBJ2-1
v_call: TRBV5-1
d_call: TRBD2
cdr3_nt: TGCGCCAGCAGCTTGGTAGACGGGAGGGTCAATGAGCAGTTCTTC
cdr3_aa: CASSLVDGRVNEQFF

j_call: TRBJ2-1
v_call: TRBV5-1
d_call: .
cdr3_nt: TGCGCCAGCAGCTTGGTTTCCGCGGGTGAGCAGTTCTTC
cdr3_aa: CASSLVSAGEQFF

j_call: TRBJ1-6
v_call: TRBV6-5
d_call: TRBD1
cdr3_nt: TGTGCCAGCAGTACGGGACAGGGGATGAATTCACCCCTCCACTTT
cdr3_aa: CASSTGQGMNSPLHF

j_call: TRBJ2-7
v_call: TRBV9
d_call: .
cdr3_nt: TGTGCCAGCAGCTCCTCCGGGGGCTACGAGCAGTACTTC
cdr3_aa: CASSSSGGYEQYF

j_call: TRBJ2-1
v_call: TRBV20-1
d_call: .
cdr3_nt: TGCAGTGCTAGAGCTTACAATGAGCAGTTCTTC
cdr3_aa: CSARAYNEQFF

j_call: TRBJ1-2
v_call: TRBV7-2
d_call: .
cdr3_nt: TGTGCCAGCAGCTTAGAACGGTATGGCTACACCTTC
cdr3_aa: CASSLERYGYTF

j_call: TRBJ2-1
v_call: TRBV4-2
d_call: TRBD2
cdr3_nt: TGTGCCAGCAGCCAAGCGCGGGAGTCGTACAATGAGCAGTTCTTC
cdr3_aa: CASSQARESYNEQFF

j_call: TRBJ2-1
v_call: TRBV9
d_call: TRBD2
cdr3_nt: TGTGCCAGCAGCGTCCCAGCCGGCTCTAGCGGGGGTTACAATGAGCAGTTCTTC
cdr3_aa: CASSVPAGSSGGYNEQFF

j_call: TRBJ2-5
v_call: TRBV2
d_call: TRBD2
cdr3_nt: TGTGCCAGCAAGCGGGGGCCGGAAGAGACCCAGTACTTC
cdr3_aa: CASKRGPEETQYF

j_call: TRBJ1-3
v_call: TRBV7-6
d_call: .
cdr3_nt: TGTGCCAGCAGCCCACTTGGGGAGGGTTTCATCTCTGGAAACACCATATATTTT
cdr3_aa: CASSPLGEGFISGNTIYF

j_call: TRBJ2-2
v_call: TRBV27
d_call: TRBD2
cdr3_nt: TGTGCCAGCAGTTCGCGGGGTGGGGGGGGGTCCAACACCGGGGAGCTGTTTTTT
cdr3_aa: CASSSRGGGGSNTGELFF

j_call: TRBJ2-7
v_call: TRBV10-3
d_call: .
cdr3_nt: TGTGCCATCAGTGACGTTCGGGGTAGGGACTACGAGCAGTACTTC
cdr3_aa: CAISDVRGRDYEQYF

j_call: TRBJ2-7
v_call: TRBV6-5
d_call: .
cdr3_nt: TGTGCCAGCAGGCCCTATAATACCTTTGACTACGAGCAGTACTTC
cdr3_aa: CASRPYNTFDYEQYF

j_call: TRBJ2-1
v_call: TRBV7-9
d_call: .
cdr3_nt: TGTGCCAGCAGTCCCCCCTCGGGTCAGGGAAAGTTCTTC
cdr3_aa: CASSPPSGQGKFF

j_call: TRBJ2-2
v_call: TRBV10-2
d_call: .
cdr3_nt: TGCGCCAGCAGTACGCAGGCCACCGGGGAGCTGTTTTTT
cdr3_aa: CASSTQATGELFF

j_call: TRBJ2-6
v_call: TRBV4-1
d_call: .
cdr3_nt: TGCGCCAGCAGCCACGGCTCTGGGGCCAACGTCCTGACTTTC
cdr3_aa: CASSHGSGANVLTF

j_call: TRBJ2-5
v_call: TRBV14
d_call: TRBD2
cdr3_nt: TGTGCCAGCAGCCAAGCGCTAGCGGGGGTCGACCAGTACTTC
cdr3_aa: CASSQALAGVDQYF

j_call: TRBJ2-7
v_call: TRBV7-2
d_call: TRBD2
cdr3_nt: TGTGCCAGCAGCACGAGCGGGGGGGTCGCCTACGAGCAGTACTTC
cdr3_aa: CASSTSGGVAYEQYF

j_call: TRBJ2-3
v_call: TRBV7-9
d_call: TRBD2
cdr3_nt: TGTGCCAGTACGGCCATAGCGGGGGGAACGACAGATACGCAGTATTTT
cdr3_aa: CASTAIAGGTTDTQYF

j_call: TRBJ2-7
v_call: TRBV4-1
d_call: .
cdr3_nt: TGCGCCAGCAGCCAATTCGGGATTTTCTACGAGCAGTACTTC
cdr3_aa: CASSQFGIFYEQYF

j_call: TRBJ2-5
v_call: TRBV9
d_call: TRBD2
cdr3_nt: TGTGCCAGCAGCATCCGGCCTAGCGGGGGATCGGGGACCCAGTACTTC
cdr3_aa: CASSIRPSGGSGTQYF

j_call: TRBJ2-3
v_call: TRBV11-3
d_call: TRBD2
cdr3_nt: TGTGCCAGCAGCTTAGCGGCGGGGGGGCCGATAGATACGCAGTATTTT
cdr3_aa: CASSLAAGGPIDTQYF

j_call: TRBJ2-2
v_call: TRBV7-3
d_call: TRBD1
cdr3_nt: TGTGCCAGCAGCCGACTTCGGGACAGCTCTCCCGGGGAGCTGTTTTTT
cdr3_aa: CASSRLRDSSPGELFF

j_call: TRBJ1-1
v_call: TRBV6-6
d_call: .
cdr3_nt: TGTGCCAGCAGTTACTCAGGCAGGGTCACTGAAGCTTTCTTT
cdr3_aa: CASSYSGRVTEAFF

j_call: TRBJ2-1
v_call: TRBV6-4
d_call: TRBD1
cdr3_nt: TGTGCCAGCAGTCCACAGGGGGCCCCACCTTACAATGAGCAGTTCTTC
cdr3_aa: CASSPQGAPPYNEQFF

j_call: TRBJ1-4
v_call: TRBV5-1
d_call: .
cdr3_nt: TGCGCCAGCAGCTCCGGGACACAGAATGAAAAACTGTTTTTT
cdr3_aa: CASSSGTQNEKLFF

j_call: TRBJ1-6
v_call: TRBV4-3
d_call: TRBD1
cdr3_nt: TGCGCCAGCAGCCAGGACAGGGGACCCTATAATTCACCCCTCCACTTT
cdr3_aa: CASSQDRGPYNSPLHF

j_call: TRBJ2-1
v_call: TRBV11-3
d_call: TRBD2
cdr3_nt: TGTGCCAGCAGCGTAGAGACTAGCGGGAGCGCTGAGCAGTTCTTC
cdr3_aa: CASSVETSGSAEQFF

j_call: TRBJ1-1
v_call: TRBV6-5
d_call: .
cdr3_nt: TGTGCCAGCAGTTACTCTGCCAGGGCCACTGAAGCTTTCTTT
cdr3_aa: CASSYSARATEAFF

j_call: TRBJ1-2
v_call: TRBV13
d_call: .
cdr3_nt: TGTGCCAGCAGCTTAGTCCCCTTCTATGGCTACACCTTC
cdr3_aa: CASSLVPFYGYTF

j_call: TRBJ2-2
v_call: TRBV28
d_call: TRBD2
cdr3_nt: TGTGCCAGCAGTTTACTAGGACTAGCGGGTAACACCGGGGAGCTGTTTTTT
cdr3_aa: CASSLLGLAGNTGELFF

j_call: TRBJ1-1
v_call: TRBV7-8
d_call: .
cdr3_nt: TGTGCCAGCAGCTTAGTGGCAGGGTTGAACACTGAAGCTTTCTTT
cdr3_aa: CASSLVAGLNTEAFF

j_call: TRBJ2-1
v_call: TRBV7-3
d_call: .
cdr3_nt: TGTGCCAGCAGCCCCGACAGGCGTCCTGGTGAGCAGTTCTTC
cdr3_aa: CASSPDRRPGEQFF

j_call: TRBJ1-2
v_call: TRBV6-1
d_call: TRBD1
cdr3_nt: TGTGCCAGCAGTGATCCCCAGGGGGTAGGAAACTATGGCTACACCTTC
cdr3_aa: CASSDPQGVGNYGYTF

j_call: TRBJ2-3
v_call: TRBV27
d_call: .
cdr3_nt: TGTGCCACCCGGAGGGTAGGAGCGGCTAGCACAGATACGCAGTATTTT
cdr3_aa: CATRRVGAASTDTQYF

j_call: TRBJ2-3
v_call: TRBV5-6
d_call: TRBD1
cdr3_nt: TGTGCCAGCAGCAGACGGACAGGGGGGAGCACAGATACGCAGTATTTT
cdr3_aa: CASSRRTGGSTDTQYF

j_call: TRBJ1-5
v_call: TRBV28
d_call: .
cdr3_nt: TGTGCCAGCAGTTTGTTAACCAGGGAACAGCCCCAGCATTTT
cdr3_aa: CASSLLTREQPQHF

j_call: TRBJ2-5
v_call: TRBV18
d_call: .
cdr3_nt: TGTGCCAGCTCACCACCGACAGGAGGTCTAGAGACCCAGTACTTC
cdr3_aa: CASSPPTGGLETQYF

j_call: TRBJ2-3
v_call: TRBV7-8
d_call: .
cdr3_nt: TGTGCCAGCCAACTAACACGTGGATTTGGGACAGATACGCAGTATTTT
cdr3_aa: CASQLTRGFGTDTQYF

j_call: TRBJ2-7
v_call: TRBV4-2
d_call: .
cdr3_nt: TGTGCCAGCAGCCAAGAGGTCGCAACAGTCCACGAGCAGTACTTC
cdr3_aa: CASSQEVATVHEQYF

j_call: TRBJ2-7
v_call: TRBV6-5
d_call: TRBD2
cdr3_nt: TGTGCCAGCAGTTGGACTAGCGGGAGATACGAGCAGTACTTC
cdr3_aa: CASSWTSGRYEQYF